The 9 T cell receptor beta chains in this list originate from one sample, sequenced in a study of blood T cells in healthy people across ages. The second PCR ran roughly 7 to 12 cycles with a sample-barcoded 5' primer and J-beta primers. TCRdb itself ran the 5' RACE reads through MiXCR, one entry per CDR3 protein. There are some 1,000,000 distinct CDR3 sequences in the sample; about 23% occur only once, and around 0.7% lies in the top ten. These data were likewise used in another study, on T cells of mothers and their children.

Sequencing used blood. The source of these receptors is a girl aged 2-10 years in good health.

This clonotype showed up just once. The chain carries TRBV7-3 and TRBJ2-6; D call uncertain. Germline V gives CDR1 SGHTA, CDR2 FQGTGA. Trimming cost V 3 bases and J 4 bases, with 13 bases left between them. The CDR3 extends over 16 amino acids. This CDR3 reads CASSFGSLSGANVLTF. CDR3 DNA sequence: TGTGCCAGCAGCTTTGGTAGTTTATCAGGGGCCAACGTCCTGACTTTC. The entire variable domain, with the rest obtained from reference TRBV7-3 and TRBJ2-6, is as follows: GAGVSQTPSNKVTEKGKYVELRCDPISGHTALYWYRQSLGQGPEFLIYFQGTGAADDSGLPNDRFFAVRPEGSVSTLKIQRTERGDSAVYLCASSFGSLSGANVLTFGAGSRLTVL.

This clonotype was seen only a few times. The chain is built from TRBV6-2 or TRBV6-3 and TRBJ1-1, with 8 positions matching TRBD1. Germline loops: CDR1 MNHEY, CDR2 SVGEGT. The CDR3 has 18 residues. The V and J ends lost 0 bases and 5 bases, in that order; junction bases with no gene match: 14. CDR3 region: CASSYSSKRQGFRTEAFF. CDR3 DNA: TGTGCCAGCAGTTACTCCTCAAAACGACAGGGGTTCCGGACTGAAGCTTTCTTT.

The CDR3 reads CATSRVSSGLYNEQFF. The CDR3 nucleotides read TGTGCCACCAGCAGAGTTTCGAGCGGACTCTACAATGAGCAGTTCTTC. The rearrangement uses TRBV15 and TRBJ2-1, with a weak D call TRBD2 (5 bases). The length of the CDR3 is 16 residues. Germline V CDR1 and CDR2: LNHNV, YYDKDF (reference sequence). The V end lost 1 base, the J end lost 3 bases, and 13 bases lay between the germline ends. The full variable domain, in which reference TRBV15 and TRBJ2-1 provide the parts outside the CDR3, is DAMVIQNPRYQVTQFGKPVTLSCSQTLNHNVMYWYQQKSSQAPKLLFHYYDKDFNNEADTPDNFQSRRPNTSFCFLDIRSPGLGDTAMYLCATSRVSSGLYNEQFFGPGTRLTVL.

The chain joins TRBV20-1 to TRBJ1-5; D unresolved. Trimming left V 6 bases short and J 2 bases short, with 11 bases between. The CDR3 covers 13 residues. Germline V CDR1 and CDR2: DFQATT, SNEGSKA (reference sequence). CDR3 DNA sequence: TGCAGTGCCGCCCGACAAGGCAATCAGCCCCAGCATTTT. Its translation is CSAARQGNQPQHF.

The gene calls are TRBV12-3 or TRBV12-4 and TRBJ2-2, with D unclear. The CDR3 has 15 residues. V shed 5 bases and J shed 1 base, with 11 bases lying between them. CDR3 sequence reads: CASSPKNRNTGELFF. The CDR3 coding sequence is TGTGCCAGCAGTCCAAAAAACAGGAACACCGGGGAGCTGTTTTTT.

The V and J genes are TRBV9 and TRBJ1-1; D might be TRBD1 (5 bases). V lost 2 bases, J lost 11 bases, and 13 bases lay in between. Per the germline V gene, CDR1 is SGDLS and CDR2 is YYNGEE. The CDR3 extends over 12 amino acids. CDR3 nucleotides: TGTGCCAGCAGCGTGGTGGGGGGACGGGCTTTCTTT. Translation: CASSVVGGRAFF.

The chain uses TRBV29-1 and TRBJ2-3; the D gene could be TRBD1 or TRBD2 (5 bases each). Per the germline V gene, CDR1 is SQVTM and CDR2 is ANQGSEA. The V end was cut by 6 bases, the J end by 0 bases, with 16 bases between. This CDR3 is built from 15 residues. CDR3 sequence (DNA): TGCAGCGTAAACCGGGACGAGTCTAGCACAGATACGCAGTATTTT. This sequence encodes CSVNRDESSTDTQYF.

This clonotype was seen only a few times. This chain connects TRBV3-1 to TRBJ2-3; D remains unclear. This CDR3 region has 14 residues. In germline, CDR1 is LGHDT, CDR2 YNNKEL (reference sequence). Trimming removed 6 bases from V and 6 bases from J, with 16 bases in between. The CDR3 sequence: CASRGSPVKDTQYF. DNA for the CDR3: TGTGCCAGCAGGGGCTCCCCCGTAAAGGATACGCAGTATTTT.

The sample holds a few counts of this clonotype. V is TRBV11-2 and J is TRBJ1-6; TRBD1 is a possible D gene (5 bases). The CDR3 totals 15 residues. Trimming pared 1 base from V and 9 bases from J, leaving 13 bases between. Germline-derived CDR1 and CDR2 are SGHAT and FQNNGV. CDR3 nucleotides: TGTGCCAGCAGCTTAGCAGGGATTCTCGGTTCACCCCTCCACTTT. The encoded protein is CASSLAGILGSPLHF.